A single TCR beta chain is shown here with its context. Antigen: not known. The germline V and J ends were trimmed by 6 bases and 0 bases, with 8 bases remaining between them. Germline assignment: CDR1 LNHDA and CDR2 SQIVND (reference sequence). The CDR3 totals 14 residues. The PCR had 60 Vbeta and 13 Jbeta primers. Generated by immunoSEQ multiplex PCR, the TCRdb table keeps only in-frame clones and is missing some. The sample shows 80,000 to 95,000 clones, roughly 74% of them seen only once. The data are from a study of cytomegalovirus exposure and HLA in healthy donors. Whole-study findings and limits: The study labeled fewer than 200 TCR beta chains cytomegalovirus-associated.

V gene TRBV19 combines with J gene TRBJ1-4; D gene ambiguous. This receptor was obtained from a woman under 30 in good health and CMV-seropositive. Sequencing was done on a sample of PBMCs. The CDR3 region has the DNA TGTGCCAGTAGCAGAATTGCAACTAATGAAAAACTGTTTTTT. The encoded protein is CASSRIATNEKLFF. The full variable domain, completed using reference TRBV19 and TRBJ1-4, is DGGITQSPKYLFRKEGQNVTLSCEQNLNHDAMYWYRQDPGQGLRLIYYSQIVNDFQKGDIAEGYSVSREKKESFPLTVTSAQKNPTAFYLCASSRIATNEKLFFGSGTQLSVL.